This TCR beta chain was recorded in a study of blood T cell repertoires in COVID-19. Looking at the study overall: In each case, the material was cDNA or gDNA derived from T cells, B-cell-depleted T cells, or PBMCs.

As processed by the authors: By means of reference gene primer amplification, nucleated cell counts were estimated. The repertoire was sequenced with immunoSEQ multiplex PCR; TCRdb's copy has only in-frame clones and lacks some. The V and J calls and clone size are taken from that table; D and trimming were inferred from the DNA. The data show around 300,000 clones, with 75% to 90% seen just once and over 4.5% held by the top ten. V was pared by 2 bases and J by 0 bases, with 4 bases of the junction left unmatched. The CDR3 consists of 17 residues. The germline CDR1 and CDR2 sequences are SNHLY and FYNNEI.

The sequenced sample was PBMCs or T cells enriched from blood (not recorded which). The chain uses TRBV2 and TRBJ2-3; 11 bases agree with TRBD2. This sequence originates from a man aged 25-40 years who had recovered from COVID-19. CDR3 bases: TGTGCCAGCAGTGAAACTAGCGGGGGAGATAGCACAGATACGCAGTATTTT. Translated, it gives CASSETSGGDSTDTQYF. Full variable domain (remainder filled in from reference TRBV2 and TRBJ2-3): EPEVTQTPSHQVTQMGQEVILRCVPISNHLYFYWYRQILGQKVEFLVSFYNNEISEKSEIFDDQFSVERPDGSNFTLKIRSTKLEDSAMYFCASSETSGGDSTDTQYFGPGTRLTVL.